One and the same sample provided the 25 T cell receptor beta chains below, sequenced in a study of blood T cell repertoires in COVID-19. Only in-frame clones appear in the TCRdb table, and some are missing; sequencing was by immunoSEQ multiplex PCR. There are around 25,000 clones in the sample; 81% occur only once, and around 7% lies in the top ten. The sequenced sample consisted of peripheral blood. These receptors all stem from a man between 65 and 80 years old with acute or convalescent COVID-19.

The chain joins TRBV19 to TRBJ1-4; 9 nucleotides line up with TRBD1. The CDR3 contains 19 residues. Unmatched junction bases numbered 20, after V lost 4 bases and J lost 8 bases. From germline, CDR1 is LNHDA and CDR2 SQIVND (reference sequence). The CDR3 DNA reads as TGTGCCAGTAGTAACCGATTACAGGGGGCCTCAACCATAGGGGAAAAACTGTTTTTT. Translation gives CASSNRLQGASTIGEKLFF. Complete variable domain (other parts from reference TRBV19 and TRBJ1-4): DGGITQSPKYLFRKEGQNVTLSCEQNLNHDAMYWYRQDPGQGLRLIYYSQIVNDFQKGDIAEGYSVSREKKESFPLTVTSAQKNPTAFYLCASSNRLQGASTIGEKLFFGSGTQLSVL.

The chain employs TRBV5-1 and TRBJ2-5; perhaps TRBD1 as D (6 bases). The V end lost 2 bases, the J end lost 0 bases, and 8 bases lay between the germline ends. The CDR3 contains 14 residues. CDR1 and CDR2 from the germline V gene are SGHRS and YFSETQ. The CDR3 reads CASSLQGDQETQYF. The DNA of the CDR3 is TGCGCCAGCAGCTTACAGGGTGACCAAGAGACCCAGTACTTC.

As DNA, the CDR3 is TGCGCCAGCAGCCCCACCTATTCGGGAGCCAAAGTGGAGACCCAGTACTTC. It translates to CASSPTYSGAKVETQYF. The genes are TRBV4-3 and TRBJ2-5; perhaps TRBD2 as D (6 bases). Germline values: CDR1 LGHNA, CDR2 YSLEER. V lost 4 bases and J lost 5, with 23 bases in between. The CDR3 extends over 17 amino acids.

The chain uses TRBV10-3 and TRBJ2-4; 10 bases map to TRBD2. V lost 10 bases and J lost 6; bases outside the gene matches: 9. The germline V gene encodes CDR1 ENHRY and CDR2 SYGVKD. The CDR3 is 14 amino acids. The DNA for the CDR3 is TGTGCCACCTATGATCGGACTAGCGGAAACATTCAGTACTTC. Protein sequence: CATYDRTSGNIQYF.

The rearrangement uses TRBV4-3 and TRBJ2-1; 11 positions agree with TRBD2. The J segment lost 5 bases and the V segment lost 0 bases, leaving 3 bases of the junction unmatched. The CDR3 is 16 residues long. The germline V gene encodes CDR1 LGHNA and CDR2 YSLEER. The CDR3 coding sequence is TGCGCCAGCAGCCAAGACCTAGCGGGAGGACACAATGAGCAGTTCTTC. This codes for CASSQDLAGGHNEQFF.

V gene TRBV6-5 combines with J gene TRBJ1-5; TRBD1 might be the D (5 bases). The V gene lost 6 bases and the J gene lost 2 bases, with 8 bases spanning the gap. From germline, CDR1 is MNHEY and CDR2 SVGAGI. The CDR3 extends over 13 amino acids. CDR3 protein: CASSDSRNQPQHF. CDR3 bases: TGTGCCAGCAGCGACAGTCGCAATCAGCCCCAGCATTTT.

J is TRBJ1-6 and V is TRBV3-1 (or the pseudogene TRBV3-2), with D possibly matching TRBD1 (5 bases). Deletions cut 0 bases from V and 5 bases from J, with 11 bases between. The CDR3 runs 16 residues. CDR1 and CDR2 (germline): LGHDT, YNNKEL (reference sequence). The DNA of the CDR3 is TGTGCCAGCAGCCAAGATCGGCCCAGGGATAATTCACCCCTCCACTTT. It specifies CASSQDRPRDNSPLHF.

V gene TRBV9 combines with J gene TRBJ2-3, with TRBD2 matching over 13 bases. Germline assignment: CDR1 SGDLS and CDR2 YYNGEE. The length of the CDR3 is 17 residues. The junction had 9 bases not matched to a gene; V was cut back by 4 bases and J by 4 bases. The CDR3 reads CASSSTSGGAGADTQYF. The CDR3 DNA reads as TGTGCCAGCAGCAGTACTAGCGGGGGGGCCGGGGCAGATACGCAGTATTTT.

The chain couples TRBV5-8 to TRBJ2-3, with TRBD1 matching 7 bases. Germline assignment: CDR1 SGHTS and CDR2 YDEGEE. Trimming removed 3 bases from V and 1 base from J; junction bases left unmatched: 11. CDR3 length: 17 residues. The CDR3 is CASSSGTAGSGTDTQYF. The CDR3 nucleotides read TGTGCCAGCAGCTCAGGGACAGCTGGGTCGGGCACAGATACGCAGTATTTT.

The chain recombines TRBV9 with TRBJ2-5; possibly TRBD2 for D (5 bases). This CDR3 region has 13 residues. The germline V gene has CDR1 SGDLS and CDR2 YYNGEE. Trimming cost V 0 bases and J 5 bases, with 8 bases left between them. CDR3 region: CASSVGGGETQYF. CDR3 nucleotide sequence: TGTGCCAGCAGCGTAGGAGGCGGGGAGACCCAGTACTTC.

The gene calls are TRBV11-2 and TRBJ1-2; tentative D call: TRBD1 (6 bases). Germline CDR1 and CDR2: SGHAT and FQNNGV. The CDR3 extends over 13 amino acids. V gave up 4 bases and J gave up 5 bases, with 11 bases separating them. Here the CDR3 reads CASSSFQGYGYTF. The CDR3 nucleotides read TGTGCCAGCAGCTCTTTTCAGGGGTATGGCTACACCTTC. The full variable domain, in which reference TRBV11-2 and TRBJ1-2 provide the parts outside the CDR3, is EAGVAQSPRYKIIEKRQSVAFWCNPISGHATLYWYQQILGQGPKLLIQFQNNGVVDDSQLPKDRFSAERLKGVDSTLKIQPAKLEDSAVYLCASSSFQGYGYTFGSGTRLTVV.

The chain is built from TRBV9 and TRBJ2-3; 9 bases map to TRBD1. The CDR3 contains 15 residues. V was pared by 4 bases and J by 1 base, with 4 bases of the junction left unmatched. Per the germline V gene, CDR1 is SGDLS and CDR2 is YYNGEE. CDR3 DNA: TGTGCCAGCAGCCTGAGACAGGGGGGCACAGATACGCAGTATTTT. It translates to CASSLRQGGTDTQYF.

The chain couples TRBV6-5 to TRBJ1-1, with 7 positions matching TRBD1. The germline V gene has CDR1 MNHEY and CDR2 SVGAGI. After removal of 6 bases from V and 5 bases from J, the junction contained 12 bases not matched to a gene. This CDR3 is built from 15 residues. The CDR3 loop reads CASRPSTGLGTEAFF. For the CDR3, the DNA is TGTGCCAGCAGACCATCGACAGGGCTGGGGACTGAAGCTTTCTTT.

This chain links TRBV9 with TRBJ2-3, with D perhaps matching TRBD2 (6 bases). Per germline, CDR1 SGDLS and CDR2 YYNGEE. The CDR3 loop spans 15 amino acids. The ends were cut back, 0 bases at V and 4 bases at J, with 12 bases in the middle. The CDR3 region has the DNA TGTGCCAGCAGCGTAGGCTCACTAGCCCCAGATACGCAGTATTTT. Encoded protein: CASSVGSLAPDTQYF.

The chain recombines TRBV7-6 with TRBJ2-1; TRBD2 matches 7 bases. The CDR3 runs to 16 residues. The germline V gene has CDR1 SGHVS and CDR2 FNYEAQ. Trimming removed 5 bases from V and 0 bases from J; junction bases left unmatched: 7. Here the CDR3 reads CASSQLALSSYNEQFF. For the CDR3, the DNA is TGTGCCAGCAGCCAACTAGCGCTTAGCTCCTACAATGAGCAGTTCTTC.

This clone was picked up a small number of times. The chain has TRBV3-1 (or the pseudogene TRBV3-2) and TRBJ2-3; no clear D. The V gene's germline CDR1 is LGHDT and CDR2 YNNKEL (reference sequence). The CDR3 spans 12 residues. V shed 1 base and J shed 6 bases, with 5 bases lying between them. The CDR3 coding sequence is TGTGCCAGCAGCCAAGGCAGGGATACGCAGTATTTT. Translated: CASSQGRDTQYF.

This clone was seen a handful of times. The rearrangement uses TRBV11-2 and TRBJ1-4; the D gene is possibly TRBD1 (6 bases). CDR1 and CDR2 (germline): SGHAT, FQNNGV. The CDR3 loop spans 14 amino acids. The ends were cut back, 6 bases at V and 7 bases at J, with 15 bases in the middle. The CDR3 spells CASRGWGPGEKLFF. CDR3 nucleotide sequence: TGTGCCAGCAGGGGCTGGGGGCCGGGTGAAAAACTGTTTTTT. The full variable domain, its missing parts supplied by reference TRBV11-2 and TRBJ1-4, is EAGVAQSPRYKIIEKRQSVAFWCNPISGHATLYWYQQILGQGPKLLIQFQNNGVVDDSQLPKDRFSAERLKGVDSTLKIQPAKLEDSAVYLCASRGWGPGEKLFFGSGTQLSVL.

The rearrangement joins TRBV7-2 to TRBJ1-6, with a weak D call TRBD1 (5 bases). The CDR3 spans 15 residues. CDR1 and CDR2 from the germline V gene are SGHTA and FQGNSA. Trimming cost V 1 base and J 7 bases, with 11 bases left between them. In DNA form, the CDR3 reads TGTGCCAGCAGCTTAGTAACAGGAGGGAATTCACCCCTCCACTTT. The encoded protein is CASSLVTGGNSPLHF.

J is TRBJ2-5 and V is TRBV6-5; D possibly corresponds to TRBD1 (6 bases). This CDR3 comprises 15 residues. The germline V and J ends were trimmed by 5 bases and 5 bases, with 18 bases remaining between them. The germline gives CDR1 MNHEY, CDR2 SVGAGI. The CDR3 DNA follows: TGTGCCAGCAGTCGCGGCGTAGGGGGAAGGGAGACCCAGTACTTC. Protein product: CASSRGVGGRETQYF.

This clone was seen only a few times. The gene calls are TRBV7-2 and TRBJ2-7, with TRBD2 matching over 7 bases. Germline-derived CDR1 and CDR2 are SGHTA and FQGNSA. The CDR3 has 14 amino acids. Trimming took 4 bases from V and 3 from J; bases not matched to a gene: 6. CDR3 residues: CASSSQAGNYEQYF. In DNA form, the CDR3 reads TGTGCCAGCAGCTCCCAAGCGGGGAACTACGAGCAGTACTTC. Supplemented by reference TRBV7-2 and TRBJ2-7, the full variable domain reads GAGVSQSPSNKVTEKGKDVELRCDPISGHTALYWYRQSLGQGLEFLIYFQGNSAPDKSGLPSDRFSAERTGGSVSTLTIQRTQQEDSAVYLCASSSQAGNYEQYFGPGTRLTVT.

Written as DNA, the CDR3 is TGTGCCAGCAGCTTAGGGGGCATCACAGATACGCAGTATTTT. As protein: CASSLGGITDTQYF. The V and J genes are TRBV7-3 and TRBJ2-3; weak D call: TRBD1 (6 bases). V shed 2 bases and J shed 2 bases, with 8 bases lying between them. This CDR3 is built from 14 residues. CDR1 is SGHTA and CDR2 is FQGTGA in the germline V gene.

This rearrangement joins TRBV6-5 to TRBJ2-2; TRBD1 agrees at 8 bases. J gave up 1 base and V 4 bases, and 5 bases lay outside the gene matches. CDR3 length equals 16 residues. Germline V gene data show CDR1 as MNHEY and CDR2 as SVGAGI. The CDR3 nucleotides read TGTGCCAGCAGTTCCCAGGGGGCGAGGAACACCGGGGAGCTGTTTTTT. The encoded protein is CASSSQGARNTGELFF.

The V and J genes are TRBV7-9 and TRBJ2-3, with D perhaps matching TRBD1 (6 bases). The V gene lost 1 base and the J gene lost 6 bases, with 8 bases spanning the gap. This CDR3 is built from 13 residues. The germline V gene encodes CDR1 SEHNR and CDR2 FQNEAQ (reference sequence). The CDR3 coding sequence is TGTGCCAGCAGCTTAGTGGACAGTGATACGCAGTATTTT. It encodes CASSLVDSDTQYF.

This chain's CDR3 is CASTKGGAYEQYF. The CDR3 DNA follows: TGTGCCAGCACCAAAGGCGGAGCCTACGAGCAGTACTTC. J is TRBJ2-7 and V is TRBV7-2, with D uncertain. The germline V and J ends were trimmed by 7 bases and 2 bases, with 12 bases remaining between them. This CDR3 contains 13 residues. Germline CDR1 and CDR2: SGHTA and FQGNSA.

This chain connects TRBV6-5 to TRBJ2-3; tentative D call: TRBD2 (5 bases). CDR1 is MNHEY and CDR2 is SVGAGI in the germline V gene. CDR3 size: 11 residues. Trimming pared 8 bases from V and 9 bases from J, leaving 12 bases between. The CDR3 DNA sequence: TGTGCCAGCGGACTTGCTGGAACGCAGTATTTT. This sequence encodes CASGLAGTQYF.